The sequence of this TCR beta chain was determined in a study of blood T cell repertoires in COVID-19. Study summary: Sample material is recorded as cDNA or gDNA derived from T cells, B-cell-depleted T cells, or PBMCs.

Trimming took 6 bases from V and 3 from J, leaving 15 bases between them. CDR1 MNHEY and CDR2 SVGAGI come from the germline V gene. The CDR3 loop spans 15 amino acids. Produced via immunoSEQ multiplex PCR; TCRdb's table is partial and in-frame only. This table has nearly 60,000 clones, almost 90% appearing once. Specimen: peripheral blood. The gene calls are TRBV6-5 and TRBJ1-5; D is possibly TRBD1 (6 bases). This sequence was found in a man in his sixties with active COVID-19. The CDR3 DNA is TGTGCCAGCAGAAGGGGGGGAACAGTCAATCAGCCCCAGCATTTT. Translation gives CASRRGGTVNQPQHF.